This is a list of T cell receptor beta chains from one sample in a study of blood T cell repertoires in COVID-19. TCRdb's copy holds only in-frame clones and misses some; the assay was immunoSEQ multiplex PCR. In the table there are about 150,000 clones, approximately 86% of which are singletons. Specimen: peripheral blood. The receptors shown here come from a man aged 50 or older with active or convalescent COVID-19. The CDR3 runs from the conserved cysteine through the conserved F or W. Fields, in order: CDR3 length, V gene, clone size, D gene, J gene, CDR3 protein, CDR3 DNA. D genes are given only for firm matches. Where a row states a size, it is once, few, many or the class of an expanded clone; other rows omit it.

length: 14; V: TRBV2; size: few; D: -; J: TRBJ2-5; CDR3: CASSAFISGETQYF; DNA: TGTGCCAGCAGCGCTTTCATTTCAGGGGAGACCCAGTACTTC
length: 15; V: TRBV11-1; size: -; D: -; J: TRBJ2-2; CDR3: CASSLVLGGTGELFF; DNA: TGTGCCAGCAGCTTAGTACTAGGGGGCACCGGGGAGCTGTTTTTT
length: 16; V: TRBV7-2; size: -; D: TRBD1; J: TRBJ1-2; CDR3: CASSFSRTGGAEGYTF; DNA: TGTGCCAGCAGCTTTTCCAGGACAGGGGGCGCGGAAGGCTACACCTTC
length: 14; V: TRBV7-9; size: -; D: -; J: TRBJ1-1; CDR3: CASSPTTANTEAFF; DNA: TGTGCCAGCAGCCCCACGACAGCGAACACTGAAGCTTTCTTT
length: 13; V: TRBV11-3; size: few; D: -; J: TRBJ1-2; CDR3: CASSFFFNYGYTF; DNA: TGTGCCAGCAGCTTCTTCTTTAACTATGGCTACACCTTC
length: 15; V: TRBV7-2; size: -; D: TRBD1; J: TRBJ1-1; CDR3: CASSFEGQRNTEAFF; DNA: TGTGCCAGCAGCTTTGAGGGACAGAGAAACACTGAAGCTTTCTTT
length: 14; V: TRBV3-1/TRBV3-2; size: -; D: TRBD2; J: TRBJ2-5; CDR3: CASSQGGGWETQYF; DNA: TGTGCCAGCAGCCAAGGCGGGGGGTGGGAGACCCAGTACTTC
length: 16; V: TRBV5-1; size: once; D: TRBD1; J: TRBJ1-6; CDR3: CASSLTGTGSYSPLHF; DNA: TGCGCCAGCAGCTTGACCGGGACAGGGAGCTATTCACCCCTCCACTTT
length: 15; V: TRBV6-6; size: -; D: -; J: TRBJ2-1; CDR3: CASSPGSAGYNEQFF; DNA: TGTGCCAGCAGCCCCGGGTCCGCGGGTTACAATGAGCAGTTCTTC
length: 15; V: TRBV5-1; size: -; D: -; J: TRBJ2-7; CDR3: CASSLAGGLSYEQYF; DNA: TGCGCCAGCAGCTTGGCCGGGGGGCTCTCCTACGAGCAGTACTTC
length: 13; V: TRBV24-1; size: -; D: -; J: TRBJ2-2; CDR3: CATSDLTARELFF; DNA: TGTGCCACCAGTGATTTGACAGCCAGGGAGCTGTTTTTT
length: 15; V: TRBV24-1; size: -; D: TRBD1; J: TRBJ2-1; CDR3: CATSDQGQGVNEQFF; DNA: TGTGCCACCAGTGACCAGGGGCAGGGGGTCAATGAGCAGTTCTTC
length: 15; V: TRBV4-3; size: -; D: TRBD1; J: TRBJ1-4; CDR3: CASSLGQGLNEKLFF; DNA: TGCGCCAGCAGCCTGGGACAGGGGCTTAATGAAAAACTGTTTTTT
length: 15; V: TRBV24-1; size: -; D: TRBD1; J: TRBJ1-5; CDR3: CATSETGQGAKPQHF; DNA: TGTGCCACCAGTGAGACGGGACAGGGGGCAAAGCCCCAGCATTTT
length: 17; V: TRBV7-3; size: once; D: TRBD1; J: TRBJ1-3; CDR3: CASSLAGGGSTGNTIYF; DNA: TGTGCCAGCAGCTTAGCGGGAGGGGGCAGTACGGGAAACACCATATATTTT
length: 14; V: TRBV7-3; size: -; D: -; J: TRBJ2-5; CDR3: CASSLEGLQETQYF; DNA: TGTGCCAGCAGCCTCGAGGGCCTTCAAGAGACCCAGTACTTC
length: 15; V: TRBV4-1; size: -; D: TRBD1; J: TRBJ2-2; CDR3: CASSQQDRDTGELFF; DNA: TGCGCCAGCAGTCAACAGGACAGGGACACCGGGGAGCTGTTTTTT
length: 18; V: TRBV11-3; size: -; D: TRBD1; J: TRBJ1-3; CDR3: CASSLDTGQGSSGNTIYF; DNA: TGTGCCAGCAGCTTAGACACCGGACAGGGTAGCTCTGGAAACACCATATATTTT
length: 13; V: TRBV5-6; size: -; D: TRBD1; J: TRBJ1-1; CDR3: CASSWDRGSEAFF; DNA: TGTGCCAGCAGCTGGGACAGGGGGTCTGAAGCTTTCTTT
length: 15; V: TRBV3-1/TRBV3-2; size: -; D: TRBD2; J: TRBJ2-7; CDR3: CASSQASGRKDEQYF; DNA: TGTGCCAGCAGCCAAGCTAGCGGGAGAAAGGACGAGCAGTACTTC
length: 14; V: TRBV29-1; size: -; D: -; J: TRBJ2-5; CDR3: CSVPLAGAGETQYF; DNA: TGCAGCGTTCCGCTGGCGGGGGCAGGGGAGACCCAGTACTTC
length: 15; V: TRBV6-6; size: -; D: TRBD1; J: TRBJ1-3; CDR3: CASSLYTGAGNTIYF; DNA: TGTGCCAGCAGTCTCTATACAGGGGCTGGAAACACCATATATTTT
length: 14; V: TRBV9; size: few; D: TRBD1; J: TRBJ1-5; CDR3: CASSPGQGLQPQHF; DNA: TGTGCCAGCAGCCCCGGACAGGGGTTGCAGCCCCAGCATTTT
length: 11; V: TRBV14; size: -; D: -; J: TRBJ1-2; CDR3: CASSLTGGYTF; DNA: TGTGCCAGCAGCCTGACCGGGGGCTACACCTTC
length: 14; V: TRBV15; size: -; D: -; J: TRBJ1-1; CDR3: CATSRERASTEAFF; DNA: TGTGCCACCAGCAGAGAAAGAGCGAGTACTGAAGCTTTCTTT
length: 16; V: TRBV7-9; size: -; D: -; J: TRBJ1-1; CDR3: CASSRTGPLSNTEAFF; DNA: TGTGCCAGCAGCCGAACAGGACCCTTATCGAACACTGAAGCTTTCTTT
length: 15; V: TRBV19; size: -; D: TRBD1; J: TRBJ2-2; CDR3: CATHPGQGRTGELFF; DNA: TGTGCCACCCATCCGGGACAGGGAAGGACCGGGGAGCTGTTTTTT
length: 14; V: TRBV7-2; size: -; D: TRBD2; J: TRBJ2-4; CDR3: CASEVGTSGNIQYF; DNA: TGTGCCAGCGAAGTGGGAACTAGCGGAAACATTCAGTACTTC
length: 20; V: TRBV7-9; size: -; D: -; J: TRBJ2-6; CDR3: CASTHLGSSSPHSGANVLTF; DNA: TGTGCCAGCACCCACTTAGGGTCTAGCTCTCCCCACTCTGGGGCCAACGTCCTGACTTTC
length: 15; V: TRBV9; size: -; D: -; J: TRBJ1-2; CDR3: CASSPGVDRYYGYTF; DNA: TGTGCCAGCAGCCCAGGGGTGGACAGATACTATGGCTACACCTTC
length: 15; V: TRBV7-2; size: -; D: TRBD1; J: TRBJ1-1; CDR3: CASSTRDRGNTEAFF; DNA: TGTGCCAGCAGCACTAGGGACAGGGGGAACACTGAAGCTTTCTTT
length: 15; V: TRBV18; size: -; D: TRBD1; J: TRBJ1-4; CDR3: CASSPEQGGDEKLFF; DNA: TGTGCCAGCTCACCCGAGCAGGGGGGCGATGAAAAACTGTTTTTT
length: 15; V: TRBV30; size: once; D: TRBD2; J: TRBJ2-7; CDR3: CAWSPLSGTYYEQYF; DNA: TGTGCCTGGAGCCCACTTAGCGGGACGTACTACGAGCAGTACTTC